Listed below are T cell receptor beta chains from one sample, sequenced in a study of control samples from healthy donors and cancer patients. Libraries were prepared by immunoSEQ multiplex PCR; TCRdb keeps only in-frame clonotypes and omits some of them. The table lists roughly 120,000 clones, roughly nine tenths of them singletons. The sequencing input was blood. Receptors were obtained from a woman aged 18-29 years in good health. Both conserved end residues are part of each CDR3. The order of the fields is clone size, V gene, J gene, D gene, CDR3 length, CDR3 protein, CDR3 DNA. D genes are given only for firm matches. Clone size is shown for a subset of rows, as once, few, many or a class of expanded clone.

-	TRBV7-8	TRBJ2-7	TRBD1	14	CASSLPNAGGEQYF	TGTGCCAGCAGCTTACCGAACGCAGGGGGCGAGCAGTACTTC
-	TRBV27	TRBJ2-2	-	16	CASSLSVYGGPGELFF	TGTGCCAGCAGTTTATCGGTCTATGGTGGGCCCGGGGAGCTGTTTTTT
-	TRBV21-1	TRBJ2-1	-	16	CASSKGGTGFYNEQFF	TGTGCCAGCAGCAAAGGGGGGACAGGGTTTTACAATGAGCAGTTCTTC
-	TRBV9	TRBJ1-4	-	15	CASSVVGRGNEKLFF	TGTGCCAGCAGCGTAGTTGGTAGGGGGAATGAAAAACTGTTTTTT
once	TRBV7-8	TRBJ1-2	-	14	CASSPTLGFYGYTF	TGTGCCAGCAGCCCTACCTTGGGGTTCTATGGCTACACCTTC
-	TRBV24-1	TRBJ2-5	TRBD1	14	CATSDKGTVETQYF	TGTGCCACCAGTGATAAGGGGACAGTAGAGACCCAGTACTTC
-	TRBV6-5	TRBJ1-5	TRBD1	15	CASTWTGSSNQPQHF	TGTGCCAGCACCTGGACAGGATCTAGCAATCAGCCCCAGCATTTT
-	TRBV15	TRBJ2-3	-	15	CATSRGGMGADTQYF	TGTGCCACCAGCAGAGGAGGGATGGGGGCGGATACGCAGTATTTT
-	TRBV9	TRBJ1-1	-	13	CASSWTVNTEAFF	TGTGCCAGCAGCTGGACAGTGAACACTGAAGCTTTCTTT
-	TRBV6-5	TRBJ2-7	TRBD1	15	CASRTWTGGPYEQYF	TGTGCCAGCAGGACATGGACAGGGGGACCCTACGAGCAGTACTTC
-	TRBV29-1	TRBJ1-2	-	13	CSVQAGGLGGYTF	TGCAGCGTTCAGGCGGGTGGACTTGGTGGCTACACCTTC